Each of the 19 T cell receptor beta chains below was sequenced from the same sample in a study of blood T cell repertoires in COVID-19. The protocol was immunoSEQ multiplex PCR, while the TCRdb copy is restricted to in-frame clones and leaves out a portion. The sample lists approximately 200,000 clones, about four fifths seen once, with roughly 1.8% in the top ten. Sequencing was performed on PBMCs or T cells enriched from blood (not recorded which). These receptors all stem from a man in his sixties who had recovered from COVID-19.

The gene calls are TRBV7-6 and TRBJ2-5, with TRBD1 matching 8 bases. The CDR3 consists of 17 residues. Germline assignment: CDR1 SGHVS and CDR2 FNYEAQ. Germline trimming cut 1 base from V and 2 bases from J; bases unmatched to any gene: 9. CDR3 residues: CASSLGLAGGGQETQYF. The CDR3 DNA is TGTGCCAGCAGCTTAGGGTTGGCAGGGGGCGGTCAAGAGACCCAGTACTTC. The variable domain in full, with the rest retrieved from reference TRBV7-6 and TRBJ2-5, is GAGVSQSPRYKVTKRGQDVALRCDPISGHVSLYWYRQALGQGPEFLTYFNYEAQQDKSGLPNDRFSAERPEGSISTLTIQRTEQRDSAMYRCASSLGLAGGGQETQYFGPGTRLLVL.

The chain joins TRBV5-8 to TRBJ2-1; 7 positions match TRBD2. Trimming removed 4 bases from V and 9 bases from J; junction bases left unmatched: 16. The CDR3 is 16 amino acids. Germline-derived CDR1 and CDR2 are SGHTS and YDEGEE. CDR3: CASSPGGGSLHGEQFF. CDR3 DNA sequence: TGTGCCAGCAGCCCGGGAGGAGGGTCCTTACATGGTGAGCAGTTCTTC. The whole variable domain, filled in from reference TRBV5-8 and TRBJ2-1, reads EAGVTQSPTHLIKTRGQQATLRCSPISGHTSVYWYQQALGLGLQFLLWYDEGEERNRGNFPPRFSGRQFPNYSSELNVNALELEDSALYLCASSPGGGSLHGEQFFGPGTRLTVL.

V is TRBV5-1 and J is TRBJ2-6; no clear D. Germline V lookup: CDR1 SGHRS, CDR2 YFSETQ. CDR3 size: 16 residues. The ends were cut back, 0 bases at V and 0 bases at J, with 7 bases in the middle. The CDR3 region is CASSLGGTSGANVLTF. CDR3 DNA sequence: TGCGCCAGCAGCTTGGGCGGAACCTCTGGGGCCAACGTCCTGACTTTC.

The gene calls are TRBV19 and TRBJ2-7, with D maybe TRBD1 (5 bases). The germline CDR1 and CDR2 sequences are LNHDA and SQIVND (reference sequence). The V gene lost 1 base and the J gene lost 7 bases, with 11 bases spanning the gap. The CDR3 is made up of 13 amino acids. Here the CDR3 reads CASSIGGRGEQYF. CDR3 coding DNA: TGTGCCAGTAGTATAGGGGGCCGTGGGGAGCAGTACTTC. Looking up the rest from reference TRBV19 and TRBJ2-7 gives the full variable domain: DGGITQSPKYLFRKEGQNVTLSCEQNLNHDAMYWYRQDPGQGLRLIYYSQIVNDFQKGDIAEGYSVSREKKESFPLTVTSAQKNPTAFYLCASSIGGRGEQYFGPGTRLTVT.

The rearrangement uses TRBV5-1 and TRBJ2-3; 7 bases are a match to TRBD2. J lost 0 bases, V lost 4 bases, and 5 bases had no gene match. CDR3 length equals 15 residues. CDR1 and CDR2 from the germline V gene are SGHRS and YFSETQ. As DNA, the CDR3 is TGCGCCAGCAGCGCGCCGGGGGGTAGCACAGATACGCAGTATTTT. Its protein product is CASSAPGGSTDTQYF.

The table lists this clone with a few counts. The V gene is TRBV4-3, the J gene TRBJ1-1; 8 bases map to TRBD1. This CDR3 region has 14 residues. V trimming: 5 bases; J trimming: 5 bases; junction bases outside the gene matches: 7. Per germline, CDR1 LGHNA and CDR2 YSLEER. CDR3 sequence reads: CASSYTGGGTEAFF. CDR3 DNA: TGCGCCAGCAGCTACACAGGGGGTGGGACTGAAGCTTTCTTT.

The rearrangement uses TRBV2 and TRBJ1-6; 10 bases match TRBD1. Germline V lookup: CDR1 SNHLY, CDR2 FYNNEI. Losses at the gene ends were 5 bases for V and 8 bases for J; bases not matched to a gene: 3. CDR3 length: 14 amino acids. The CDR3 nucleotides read TGTGCCAGCAGTCCCGGGACAGGGGATTCACCCCTCCACTTT. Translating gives CASSPGTGDSPLHF.

The CDR3 nucleotides read TGTGCCAGCCGCGCCTCTGGAAACACCATATATTTT. This encodes CASRASGNTIYF. This sequence joins TRBV11-3 and TRBJ1-3; D gene unclear. Trimming removed 8 bases at V and 0 bases at J, with 5 bases between. CDR3 length: 12 residues. Per the germline V gene, CDR1 is SGHNT and CDR2 is YENEEA. The full variable domain, its missing parts supplied by reference TRBV11-3 and TRBJ1-3, is EAGVVQSPRYKIIEKKQPVAFWCNPISGHNTLYWYLQNLGQGPELLIRYENEEAVDDSQLPKDRFSAERLKGVDSTLKIQPAELGDSAVYLCASRASGNTIYFGEGSWLTVV.

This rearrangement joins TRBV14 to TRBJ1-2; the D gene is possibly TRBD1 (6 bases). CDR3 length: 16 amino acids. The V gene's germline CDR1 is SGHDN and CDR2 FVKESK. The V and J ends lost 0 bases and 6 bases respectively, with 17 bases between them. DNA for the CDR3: TGTGCCAGCAGCCAAGACCCTCAGACAGGACGACATGGCTACACCTTC. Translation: CASSQDPQTGRHGYTF.

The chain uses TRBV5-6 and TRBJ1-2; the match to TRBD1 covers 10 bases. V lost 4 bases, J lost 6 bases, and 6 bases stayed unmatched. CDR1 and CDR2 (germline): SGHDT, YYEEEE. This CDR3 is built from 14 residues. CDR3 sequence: CASSPGTGVHGYTF. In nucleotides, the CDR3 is TGTGCCAGCAGCCCAGGGACAGGGGTACATGGCTACACCTTC.

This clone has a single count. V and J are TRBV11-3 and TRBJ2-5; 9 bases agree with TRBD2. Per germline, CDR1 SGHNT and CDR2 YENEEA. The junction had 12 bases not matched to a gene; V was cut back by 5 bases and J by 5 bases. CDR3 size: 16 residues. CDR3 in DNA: TGTGCCAGCAGCCCAAGTAGCGGGGGAGGAGGTGAGACCCAGTACTTC. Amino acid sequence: CASSPSSGGGGETQYF.

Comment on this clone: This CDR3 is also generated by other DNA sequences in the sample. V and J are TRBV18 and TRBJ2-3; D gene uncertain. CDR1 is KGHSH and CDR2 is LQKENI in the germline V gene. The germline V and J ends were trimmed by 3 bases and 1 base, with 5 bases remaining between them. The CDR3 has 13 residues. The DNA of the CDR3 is TGTGCCAGCTCACCGTCTCGCACAGATACGCAGTATTTT. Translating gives CASSPSRTDTQYF.

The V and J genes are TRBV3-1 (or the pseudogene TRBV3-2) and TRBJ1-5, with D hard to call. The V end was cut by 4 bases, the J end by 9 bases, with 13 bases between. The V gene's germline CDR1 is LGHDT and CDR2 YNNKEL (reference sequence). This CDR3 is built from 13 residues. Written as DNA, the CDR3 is TGTGCCAGCAGCCCAAAGACTGACTTGCCCCAGCATTTT. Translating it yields CASSPKTDLPQHF.

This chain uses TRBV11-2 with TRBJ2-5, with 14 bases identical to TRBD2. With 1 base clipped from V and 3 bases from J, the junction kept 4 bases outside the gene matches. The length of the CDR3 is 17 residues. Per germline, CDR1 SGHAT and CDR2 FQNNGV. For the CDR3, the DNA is TGTGCCAGCAGCTTAGGGACTAGCGGGGGGCCTGAAGAGACCCAGTACTTC. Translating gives CASSLGTSGGPEETQYF.

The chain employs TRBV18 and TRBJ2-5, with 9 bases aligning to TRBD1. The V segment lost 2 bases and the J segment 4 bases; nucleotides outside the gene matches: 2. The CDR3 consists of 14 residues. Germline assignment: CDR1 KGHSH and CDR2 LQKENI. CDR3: CASSPSGQGETQYF. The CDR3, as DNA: TGTGCCAGCTCACCATCGGGACAGGGAGAGACCCAGTACTTC.

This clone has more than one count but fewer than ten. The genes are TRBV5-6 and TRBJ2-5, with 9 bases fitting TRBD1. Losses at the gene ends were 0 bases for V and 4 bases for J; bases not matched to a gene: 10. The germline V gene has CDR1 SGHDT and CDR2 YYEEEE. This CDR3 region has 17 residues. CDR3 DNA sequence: TGTGCCAGCAGCTTGGCCTACGCCGGGACAGGGTTAGAGACCCAGTACTTC. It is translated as CASSLAYAGTGLETQYF.

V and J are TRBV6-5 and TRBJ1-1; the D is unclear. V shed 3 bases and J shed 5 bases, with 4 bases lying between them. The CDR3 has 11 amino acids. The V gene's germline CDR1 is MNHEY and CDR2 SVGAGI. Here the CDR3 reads CASSYRTEAFF. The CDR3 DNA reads TGTGCCAGCAGTTATCGGACTGAAGCTTTCTTT.

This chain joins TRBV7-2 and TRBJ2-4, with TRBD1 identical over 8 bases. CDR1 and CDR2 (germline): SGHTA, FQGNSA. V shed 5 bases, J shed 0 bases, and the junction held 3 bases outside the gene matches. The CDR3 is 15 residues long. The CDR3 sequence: CASSQQGAAKNIQYF. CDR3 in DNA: TGTGCCAGCAGCCAGCAGGGGGCAGCCAAAAACATTCAGTACTTC.

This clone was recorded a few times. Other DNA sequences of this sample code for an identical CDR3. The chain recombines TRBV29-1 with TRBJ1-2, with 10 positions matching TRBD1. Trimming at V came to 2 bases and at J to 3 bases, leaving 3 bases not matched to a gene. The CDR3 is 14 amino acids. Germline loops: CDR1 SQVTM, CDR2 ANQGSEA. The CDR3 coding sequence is TGCAGCGTTGAACGACAGGGGGCCGACTATGGCTACACCTTC. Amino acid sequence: CSVERQGADYGYTF.